Below, 6 T cell receptor beta chains from the same sample are listed, as sequenced in a study of early T cells in non-severe SARS-CoV-2 infection. Using its own MiXCR run on the 5' RACE reads, TCRdb lists one record per CDR3 protein. The sample contains some 71,000 distinct CDR3 sequences, about an eighth of which appear only once. Sequenced here: whole blood, sampled at baseline. The receptors originated from an adult who was a healthcare worker with PCR-confirmed SARS-CoV-2 infection or an uninfected control (not recorded which).

J is TRBJ2-7 and V is TRBV20-1, with TRBD1 matching over 7 bases. J gave up 1 base and V 3 bases, and 9 bases lay outside the gene matches. This CDR3 region has 15 residues. Per the germline V gene, CDR1 is DFQATT and CDR2 is SNEGSKA (reference sequence). The CDR3 loop reads CSASDPGTASYEQYF. The CDR3 region has the DNA TGCAGTGCTAGTGATCCCGGGACAGCATCCTACGAGCAGTACTTC.

The sample holds many counts of this clonotype. The genes are TRBV5-1 and TRBJ2-7, with D tentatively TRBD1 (6 bases). This CDR3 is built from 15 residues. Germline V gene sequence: CDR1 SGHRS, CDR2 YFSETQ. The V end lost 3 bases, the J end lost 4 bases, and 17 bases lay between the germline ends. Here the CDR3 reads CASSSTGTNFYEQYF. CDR3 bases: TGCGCCAGCAGCTCGACCGGGACAAATTTTTACGAGCAGTACTTC.

This chain joins TRBV7-9 and TRBJ2-1; D is unresolved. Trimming took 7 bases from V and 6 from J, leaving 13 bases between them. The CDR3 runs to 13 residues. Germline loops: CDR1 SEHNR, CDR2 FQNEAQ (reference sequence). The CDR3 spells CASISTHGNEQFF. Written as DNA, the CDR3 is TGTGCCAGCATCAGTACACATGGCAATGAGCAGTTCTTC. Filled out from reference TRBV7-9 and TRBJ2-1, the complete variable domain reads DTGVSQNPRHKITKRGQNVTFRCDPISEHNRLYWYRQTLGQGPEFLTYFQNEAQLEKSRLLSDRFSAERPKGSFSTLEIQRTEQGDSAMYLCASISTHGNEQFFGPGTRLTVL.

The CDR3 DNA follows: TGTGCCAGCAGCCGAGGGTACGTGAACACTGAAGCTTTCTTT. Translation gives CASSRGYVNTEAFF. The V and J genes are TRBV12-3 or TRBV12-4 and TRBJ1-1; D remains unclear. The V gene lost 6 bases and the J gene lost 0 bases, with 11 bases spanning the gap. The CDR3 loop spans 14 amino acids.

This clonotype has only a few counts. V and J are TRBV3-1 and TRBJ2-1; 12 bases agree with TRBD2. Looked up from germline, CDR1 is LGHDT and CDR2 is YNNKEL (reference sequence). This CDR3 contains 18 residues. V gave up 2 bases and J gave up 0 bases; unmatched junction bases: 5. In DNA, the CDR3 is TGTGCCAGCAGCCAATTCCCTAGCGGGGGGGCCTCCTACAATGAGCAGTTCTTC. Its protein is CASSQFPSGGASYNEQFF.

This clonotype was seen repeatedly, ten times or more. This chain joins TRBV15 and TRBJ2-3, with 9 bases lining up with TRBD2. This CDR3 is built from 16 residues. V gave up 4 bases and J gave up 2 bases; unmatched junction bases: 7. Per the germline V gene, CDR1 is LNHNV and CDR2 is YYDKDF (reference sequence). In DNA form, the CDR3 reads TGTGCCACCAGCATGGGGCGGGAGGGCGTCACAGATACGCAGTATTTT. Amino acid sequence: CATSMGREGVTDTQYF.